A selection of T cell receptor beta chains follows, all from one sample in a study of T cells after yellow fever vaccination. TCRdb independently ran MiXCR on the 5' RACE reads; one entry per CDR3 protein. The sample consists of 300,000 to 350,000 distinct CDR3 sequences, 3.5% to 4.5% of them appearing once. Sequenced here: PBMCs, sampled 15 days after the yellow fever booster vaccination. Source of these receptors: a man in his late teens or twenties who received the YFV17D yellow fever vaccine. CDR3s include the opening cysteine and the closing phenylalanine or tryptophan. D genes are given only for firm matches. Clone size, where shown, is once, few, many, or a class for clones that have expanded.

size | D | J | V | DNA | CDR3
NA | TRBD1 | TRBJ1-2 | TRBV6-5 | TGTGCCAGCACCCCGACTGACAGGGACGGCTACACCTTC | CASTPTDRDGYTF
many | TRBD1 | TRBJ2-3 | TRBV7-9 | TGTGCCAGCAGCCAGAACGGGGACAGGGCTAGCACAGATACGCAGTATTTT | CASSQNGDRASTDTQYF
many | TRBD2 | TRBJ2-1 | TRBV10-3 | TGTGCCATCAGTGAGCAAGCGGGGGGCAGCAATGAGCAGTTCTTC | CAISEQAGGSNEQFF
many | NA | TRBJ1-2 | TRBV28 | TGTGCCAGCAGTTTATCGAATGCGGATGGCTACACCTTC | CASSLSNADGYTF
NA | NA | TRBJ2-2 | TRBV10-3 | TGTGCCATCAGTGAGTCTAACGAAGGGGAGCTGTTTTTT | CAISESNEGELFF
many | NA | TRBJ1-1 | TRBV7-6 | TGTGCCAGCAGCTTAAGGGGCGGCCCAGGGAGGGCAGGGAGTAACACTGAAGCTTTCTTT | CASSLRGGPGRAGSNTEAFF
few | TRBD2 | TRBJ2-5 | TRBV9 | TGTGCCAGCAGCGTATCCTCTACTAGCGGGGAGACCCAGTACTTC | CASSVSSTSGETQYF
many | NA | TRBJ2-1 | TRBV12-3/TRBV12-4 | TGTGCCAGCAGTCCGCTAGGGGTGAATGAGCAGTTCTTC | CASSPLGVNEQFF
many | NA | TRBJ2-1 | TRBV7-6 | TGTGCCAGCAGCAGCACAGGGAACAATGAGCAGTTCTTC | CASSSTGNNEQFF
many | TRBD1 | TRBJ2-1 | TRBV11-2 | TGTGCCAGCAGCTTTTACGGGACAGGGTCCTACAATGAGCAGTTCTTC | CASSFYGTGSYNEQFF